Listed below are T cell receptor beta chains from one sample, sequenced in a study of blood T cell repertoires in COVID-19. Data came from immunoSEQ multiplex PCR; TCRdb stores just in-frame clones and leaves some out. The sample carries 10,000 to 15,000 clones, just under 80% recorded once. Sequenced material: peripheral blood. The receptors here all came from a human donor in a cohort sampled during active COVID-19. Each CDR3 is given with its conserved first and last residue. A D gene is named only where the DNA matches it firmly. For some rows the clone size is stated as once, few or many, or as a class when expanded; others skip it.

v_call,clone_size,j_call,d_call,cdr3_nt,cdr3_aa
TRBV18,once,TRBJ2-7,-,TGTGCCAGCTCACCATCGGTGGGGGGTACCTACGAGCAGTACTTC,CASSPSVGGTYEQYF
TRBV10-3,-,TRBJ2-7,-,TGTGCCATCAGACTCACAGGGAGCTCCTACGAGCAGTACTTC,CAIRLTGSSYEQYF
TRBV18,-,TRBJ1-2,TRBD1,TGTGCCAGCTCACAGGACAGGGGACCCTATGGCTACACCTTC,CASSQDRGPYGYTF
TRBV12-3/TRBV12-4,-,TRBJ2-7,-,TGTGCCAGCAGTCTAGACAGGTACGAGCAGTACTTC,CASSLDRYEQYF
TRBV15,-,TRBJ2-5,TRBD2,TGTGCCACCAGCTCTCAGAGCGGGGTCCAGGAGACCCAGTACTTC,CATSSQSGVQETQYF
TRBV5-1,-,TRBJ1-4,-,TGCGCCAGCAGCTACTTGGGGCAAGCTAATGAAAAACTGTTTTTT,CASSYLGQANEKLFF
TRBV11-2,-,TRBJ2-5,-,TGTGCCAGCAGCTTAGTCTCAGGGGAAGAGACCCAGTACTTC,CASSLVSGEETQYF
TRBV4-2,once,TRBJ2-7,TRBD2,TGTGCCAGCAGCCAAGGGCTAGCGGGGGGCCTCATCTACGAGCAGTACTTC,CASSQGLAGGLIYEQYF
TRBV5-1,-,TRBJ1-4,-,TGCGCCAGCAGCTTGGTTCCGGGGTGGAATGAAAAACTGTTTTTT,CASSLVPGWNEKLFF
TRBV14,once,TRBJ1-1,-,TGTGCCAGCAGCCGAAGGAGGGATGGCACTGAAGCTTTCTTT,CASSRRRDGTEAFF
TRBV10-3,-,TRBJ2-7,TRBD1,TGTGCCATCCGCCGGGATTCCGGGACAGGGTCCGAGCAGTACTTC,CAIRRDSGTGSEQYF
TRBV5-1,few,TRBJ1-4,TRBD1,TGCGCCAGCAGCTTCGGGACAGGGGATGAAAAACTGTTTTTT,CASSFGTGDEKLFF
TRBV30,-,TRBJ1-2,-,TGTGCCTGGAGTCGTGGGTCGGGTCCGCATGGCTACACCTTC,CAWSRGSGPHGYTF
TRBV7-2,-,TRBJ2-7,-,TGTGCCAGCAGCTTAGTCAACTACGAGCAGTACTTC,CASSLVNYEQYF
TRBV5-4,-,TRBJ2-7,TRBD2,TGTGCCAGCAGCTTGGGGCTAGCGGGGGACGAGCAGTACTTC,CASSLGLAGDEQYF
TRBV6-5,-,TRBJ1-1,-,TGTGCCAGCAGTTACCATCTGACCAGGACTGAAGCTTTCTTT,CASSYHLTRTEAFF
TRBV7-2,few,TRBJ1-1,TRBD1,TGTGCCAGCAGCGCTATTAAACAGGGGGCGATCACTGAAGCTTTCTTT,CASSAIKQGAITEAFF
TRBV6-5,-,TRBJ2-7,TRBD1,TGTGCCAGCACGGACAGGGAATCCTACGAGCAGTACTTC,CASTDRESYEQYF
TRBV7-9,-,TRBJ2-7,-,TGTGCCAGCAGCTTCGGGGCGGGGACCTACGAGCAGTACTTC,CASSFGAGTYEQYF
TRBV6-5,-,TRBJ1-5,-,TGTGCCAGCAGCTTGGACGGGAACAATCAGCCCCAGCATTTT,CASSLDGNNQPQHF
TRBV7-9,large,TRBJ1-1,-,TGTGCCAGCAGCCCCGGTACTGAAGCTTTCTTT,CASSPGTEAFF
TRBV12-3/TRBV12-4,-,TRBJ2-1,TRBD1,TGTGCCAGCAGCACAGGGGTTGAGCAGTTCTTC,CASSTGVEQFF
TRBV19,-,TRBJ1-1,-,TGTGCCAGTAGTCCCGGTAGGCGGGTGAGGAACACTGAAGCTTTCTTT,CASSPGRRVRNTEAFF
TRBV5-6,-,TRBJ2-3,TRBD2,TGTGCCAGCAGCCCATTTTACTGGAGCGGGGGCACAGATACGCAGTATTTT,CASSPFYWSGGTDTQYF
TRBV5-5,-,TRBJ2-6,-,TGTGCCAGCAGCCCGCCGACAGGAAGCTCTGGGGCCAACGTCCTGACTTTC,CASSPPTGSSGANVLTF
TRBV15,-,TRBJ1-5,TRBD1,TGTGCCACCGCTAAACAGGGGCCAGGGTCAGGACAGCCCCAGCATTTT,CATAKQGPGSGQPQHF
TRBV6-2/TRBV6-3,-,TRBJ2-1,TRBD2,TGTGCCAGCAGTTCTTTTAGCGGGGGCCCTCCCTACAATGAGCAGTTCTTC,CASSSFSGGPPYNEQFF
TRBV6-5,-,TRBJ2-1,TRBD1,TGTGCCAGCACGGGACAGGTTTCCTACAATGAGCAGTTCTTC,CASTGQVSYNEQFF
TRBV5-6,-,TRBJ1-5,-,TGTGCCAGCAGCCGGACAATCAGTCAGCCCCAGCATTTT,CASSRTISQPQHF
TRBV2,once,TRBJ1-4,TRBD1,TGTGCCAGCAGGCAGGGGGCGCGTGCCTCTAATGAAAAACTGTTTTTT,CASRQGARASNEKLFF
TRBV12-5,-,TRBJ1-4,TRBD1,TGTGCTAGTGCCCGGGACAGCACAAATGAAAAACTGTTTTTT,CASARDSTNEKLFF